This TCR beta chain was recorded in a study of OX40 agonist ivuxolimab in advanced cancers. The CDR3 is made up of 15 amino acids. Looked up from germline, CDR1 is KGHSH and CDR2 is LQKENI. With 3 bases clipped from V and 8 bases from J, the junction kept 8 bases outside the gene matches. Produced via immunoSEQ multiplex PCR; TCRdb's table is partial and in-frame only. Of roughly 43,000 clones in the sample, approximately 85% are singletons; the top ten hold around 58%. This clone was recorded once. The chain uses TRBV18 and TRBJ2-3; 10 bases map to TRBD2. This material consisted of CD4+ or CD8+ T cells sorted from blood, taken in a trial of the OX40 agonist ivuxolimab. The receptor was isolated from an adult with an advanced solid tumor such as melanoma, head and neck, liver or kidney cancer. The CDR3 protein is CASSPASGRSVTQYF. Here the CDR3 DNA reads TGTGCCAGCTCACCCGCTAGCGGGAGAAGTGTTACGCAGTATTTT. Filled out from reference TRBV18 and TRBJ2-3, the complete variable domain reads NAGVMQNPRHLVRRRGQEARLRCSPMKGHSHVYWYRQLPEEGLKFMVYLQKENIIDESGMPKERFSAEFPKEGPSILRIQQVVRGDSAAYFCASSPASGRSVTQYFGPGTRLTVL.